This T cell receptor beta chain originates from a study of PD-L1 blockade in urothelial cancer. J gave up 5 bases and V 0 bases, and 14 bases lay outside the gene matches. Germline CDR1 and CDR2: LGHNA and YNFKEQ. This CDR3 spans 18 amino acids. This clone was counted once. Sequencing used immunoSEQ multiplex PCR; TCRdb keeps in-frame clones, though not all of them. The data hold some 74,000 clones, with about 82% observed a single time. Time point denoted: pretreatment peripheral blood. The TCR was taken from a man aged 35-49 years with urothelial cancer. The genes are TRBV4-2 and TRBJ2-7; 9 positions match TRBD2. Sequencing was performed on PBMCs, taken around atezolizumab (anti-PD-L1) treatment. CDR3 sequence (DNA): TGTGCCAGCAGCCAAGATAGGTCCGGCGGGAGGGCGGGTAACGAGCAGTACTTC. It is translated as CASSQDRSGGRAGNEQYF.